The rows below give T cell receptor beta chains drawn from one sample of a study of T-cell reconstitution after alpha-beta-depleted transplantation in children. A single record per CDR3 protein comes from TCRdb applying MiXCR to the PCR reads. Of 97,000 or so distinct CDR3 sequences in the sample, under 7% were seen once. The material sequenced was PBMCs, mostly from graft donor cells, taken 60 days after TCRalphabeta/CD19-depleted stem cell transplant. Source of these receptors: a female patient aged 2-10 years who had a stem cell transplant for Fanconi anemia, so the T cells may come from the graft donor. Each CDR3 is given with its conserved first and last residue. The D gene is left open where the match is weak. Clone size, where shown, is once, few, many, or a class for clones that have expanded.

many	TRBV20-1	TRBD1	TRBJ2-7	TGCAGTGCTGAGACGGGACAGGCCTACGAGCAGTACTTC	CSAETGQAYEQYF
many	TRBV20-1	.	TRBJ1-6	TGCAGTGCTAGAGATGGCGGAAGCTATAATTCACCCCTCCACTTT	CSARDGGSYNSPLHF
many	TRBV20-1	.	TRBJ2-3	TGCAGTGCCAGGAGAAACAGCCGCACAGATACGCAGTATTTT	CSARRNSRTDTQYF
many	TRBV29-1	.	TRBJ1-4	TGCAGCGTTACAGGGAGTGGAGGGGAAAAACTGTTTTTT	CSVTGSGGEKLFF
many	TRBV28	.	TRBJ2-1	TGTGCCAGCCGAGACCTCGGAGGGTCCTACAATGAGCAGTTCTTC	CASRDLGGSYNEQFF
few	TRBV5-1	TRBD2	TRBJ2-3	TGCGCCAGCAGCTTGGACCGGGGGGTTTCGGCAGATACGCAGTATTTT	CASSLDRGVSADTQYF
many	TRBV28	.	TRBJ2-4	TGTGCCAGCAGTTTACAAGGGCTGGGAGCCAAAAACATTCAGTACTTC	CASSLQGLGAKNIQYF
many	TRBV7-2	TRBD2	TRBJ2-7	TGTGCCAGCAGCTTACTGGCGGGGGGAAACTACGAGCAGTACTTC	CASSLLAGGNYEQYF
many	TRBV12-3/TRBV12-4	.	TRBJ2-1	TGTGCCAGCAGTTTTCTCCATTACAATGAGCAGTTCTTC	CASSFLHYNEQFF
.	TRBV9	.	TRBJ2-5	TGTGCCAGCAGGGTAGGCGGGGGAGGGGGGGAGACCAAGTACTTC	CASRVGGGGGETKYF
.	TRBV5-1	.	TRBJ1-2	TGCGCCAGCAGCTTTCAGGAATACAATGGCTACACCTTC	CASSFQEYNGYTF
many	TRBV7-9	.	TRBJ2-1	TGTGCCAGCAGCTTACGGATTTGGTACAATGAGCAGTTCTTC	CASSLRIWYNEQFF
many	TRBV29-1	TRBD1	TRBJ1-2	TGCAGCGTCAGACAGGGTGAGGGAAATGGCTACACCTTC	CSVRQGEGNGYTF
many	TRBV2	.	TRBJ2-3	TGTGCCAGCAGACTAGTTGGGTCCACAGATACGCAGTATTTT	CASRLVGSTDTQYF
many	TRBV7-9	.	TRBJ2-7	TGTGCCAGCAGTATTCAGAATAGTGGGGTCTACGAGCAGTACTTC	CASSIQNSGVYEQYF
many	TRBV7-2	.	TRBJ2-3	TGTGCCAGCAGCCGTTTGGGGGCTGGTACAGATACGCAGTATTTT	CASSRLGAGTDTQYF
many	TRBV12-3/TRBV12-4	.	TRBJ2-7	TGTGCCAGCAGTTTAAAGAGGATGCAGTACTTC	CASSLKRMQYF
many	TRBV18	.	TRBJ2-3	TGTGCCAGCTCACCACCCAACTCTTACTACACAGATACGCAGTATTTT	CASSPPNSYYTDTQYF
few	TRBV6-5	.	TRBJ2-7	TGTGCCAGCAGTTACTCGGCCAGTACCTACGAGCAGTACTTC	CASSYSASTYEQYF
many	TRBV7-8	TRBD2	TRBJ2-7	TGTGCCAGCAGCTTAGCGCACCCGGGACTAGCCTACGAGCAGTACTTC	CASSLAHPGLAYEQYF
.	TRBV15	.	TRBJ2-7	TGTGCCACCAGCAGAGCGGTGGGTATCCGGTTTTACGAGCAGTACTTC	CATSRAVGIRFYEQYF
many	TRBV7-2	.	TRBJ1-1	TGTGCCAGCAGCTTCAGGGGCGCCTACACTGAAGCTTTCTTT	CASSFRGAYTEAFF